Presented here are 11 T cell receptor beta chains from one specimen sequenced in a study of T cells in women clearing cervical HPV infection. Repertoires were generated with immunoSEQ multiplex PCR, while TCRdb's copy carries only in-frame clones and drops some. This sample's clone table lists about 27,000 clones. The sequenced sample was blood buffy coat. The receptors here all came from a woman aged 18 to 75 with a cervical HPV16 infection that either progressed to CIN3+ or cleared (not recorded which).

The CDR3 loop is CSARSSSSGTSVYNEQFF. Partial CDR3 DNA: TGCAGTGCTAGATCAAGCTCGTCCGGGACTAGCGTGTACAATGAG. The rearrangement links TRBV20-1 to TRBJ2-1; 10 bases agree with TRBD2. The read is 3 residues too short to cover the CDR3 end, so that end is filled in from the germline J gene. Germline V gene sequence: CDR1 DFQATT, CDR2 SNEGSKA (reference sequence). This CDR3 comprises 18 residues. With V trimmed by 2 bases and J by 4 bases, 14 bases remained unmatched.

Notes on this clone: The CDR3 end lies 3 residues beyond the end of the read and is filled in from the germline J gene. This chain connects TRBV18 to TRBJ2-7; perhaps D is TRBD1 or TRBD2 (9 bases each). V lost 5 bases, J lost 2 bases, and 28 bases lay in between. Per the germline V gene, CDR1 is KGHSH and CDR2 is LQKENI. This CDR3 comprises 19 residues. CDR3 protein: CASSAQTGGPSGTPYEQYF. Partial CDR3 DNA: TGTGCCAGCTCAGCGCAAACAGGGGGCCCTAGCGGGACCCCCTACGAG.

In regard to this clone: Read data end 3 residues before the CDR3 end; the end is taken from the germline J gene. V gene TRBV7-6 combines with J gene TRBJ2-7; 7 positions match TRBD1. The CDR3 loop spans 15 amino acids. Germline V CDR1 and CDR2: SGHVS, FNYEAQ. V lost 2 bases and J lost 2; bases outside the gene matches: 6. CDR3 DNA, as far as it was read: TGTGCCAGCAGCTTAAGTCACCAGGGGGCCTACGAG. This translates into CASSLSHQGAYE. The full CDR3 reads CASSLSHQGAYEQYF.

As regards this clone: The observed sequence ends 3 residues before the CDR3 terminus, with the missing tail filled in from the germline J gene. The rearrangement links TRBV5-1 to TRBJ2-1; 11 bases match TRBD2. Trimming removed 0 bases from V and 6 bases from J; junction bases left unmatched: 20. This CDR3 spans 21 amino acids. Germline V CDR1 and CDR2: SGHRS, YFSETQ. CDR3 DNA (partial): TGCGCCAGCAGCTTGGGGCTCCTAGCGGGAGGTGTTATAGAAAGCGGCAATGAG. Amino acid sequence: CASSLGLLAGGVIESGNE. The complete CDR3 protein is CASSLGLLAGGVIESGNEQFF.

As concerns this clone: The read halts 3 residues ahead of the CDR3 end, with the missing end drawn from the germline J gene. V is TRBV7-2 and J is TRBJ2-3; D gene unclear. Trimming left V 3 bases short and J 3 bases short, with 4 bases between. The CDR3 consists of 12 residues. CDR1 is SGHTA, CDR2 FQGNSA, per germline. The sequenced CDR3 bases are TGTGCCAGCAGCTTCCCAACAGATACG. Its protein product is CASSFPTDT. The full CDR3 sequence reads CASSFPTDTQYF.

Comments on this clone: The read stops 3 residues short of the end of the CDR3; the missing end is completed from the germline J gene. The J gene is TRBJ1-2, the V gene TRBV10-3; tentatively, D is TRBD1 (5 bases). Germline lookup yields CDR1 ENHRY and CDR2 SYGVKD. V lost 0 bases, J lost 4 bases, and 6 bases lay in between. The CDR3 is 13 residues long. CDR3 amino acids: CAISESRGYGYTF. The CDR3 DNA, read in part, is TGTGCCATCAGTGAGTCGAGGGGCTATGGC.

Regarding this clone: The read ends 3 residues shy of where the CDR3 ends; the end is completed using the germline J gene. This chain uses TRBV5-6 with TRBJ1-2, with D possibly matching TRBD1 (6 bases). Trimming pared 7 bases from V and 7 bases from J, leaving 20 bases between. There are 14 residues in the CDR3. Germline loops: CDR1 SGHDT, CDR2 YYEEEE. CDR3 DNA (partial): TGTGCCAGCTCCGAGGGGGATCAGACTTTTGGC. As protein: CASSEGDQTFG. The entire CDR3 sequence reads CASSEGDQTFGYTF.

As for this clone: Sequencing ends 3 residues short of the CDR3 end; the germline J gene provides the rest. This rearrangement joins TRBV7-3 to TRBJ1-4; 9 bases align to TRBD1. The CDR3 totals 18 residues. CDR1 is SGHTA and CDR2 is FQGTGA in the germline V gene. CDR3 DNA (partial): TGTGCCAGCAGCACACCGGGACAGGGTATCTCTGGGGCCAACGTA. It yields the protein CASSTPGQGISGANV. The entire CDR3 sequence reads CASSTPGQGISGANVLFF.

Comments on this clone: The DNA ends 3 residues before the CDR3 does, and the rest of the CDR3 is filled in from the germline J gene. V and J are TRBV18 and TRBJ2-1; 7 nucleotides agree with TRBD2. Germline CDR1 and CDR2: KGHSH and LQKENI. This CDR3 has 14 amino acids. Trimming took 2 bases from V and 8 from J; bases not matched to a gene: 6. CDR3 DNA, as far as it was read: TGTGCCAGCTCACCAGGACTAGGTAGGGATGAG. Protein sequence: CASSPGLGRDE. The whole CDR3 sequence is CASSPGLGRDEQFF.

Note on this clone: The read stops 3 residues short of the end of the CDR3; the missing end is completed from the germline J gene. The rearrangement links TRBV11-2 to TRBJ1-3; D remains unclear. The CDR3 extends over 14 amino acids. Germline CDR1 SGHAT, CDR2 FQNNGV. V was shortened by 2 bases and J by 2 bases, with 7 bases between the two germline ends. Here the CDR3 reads CASSLSSAGNTIYF. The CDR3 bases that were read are TGTGCCAGCAGCTTATCGTCAGCTGGAAACACC.

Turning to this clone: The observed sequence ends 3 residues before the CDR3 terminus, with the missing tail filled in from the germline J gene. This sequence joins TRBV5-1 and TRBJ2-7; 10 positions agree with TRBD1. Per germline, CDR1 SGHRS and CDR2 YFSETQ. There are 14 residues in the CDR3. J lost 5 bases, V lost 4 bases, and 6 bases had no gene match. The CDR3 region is CASSQGQGRNEQYF. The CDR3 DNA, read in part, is TGCGCCAGCAGCCAGGGACAGGGGAGGAACGAG.